The entry below describes one T cell receptor beta chain. This sample was included in a study of blood T cells in healthy people across ages. Then a second PCR, running about 6 to 12 cycles, was carried out with a sample-barcoded 5' primer and a J-beta primer mix. MiXCR, run by TCRdb on the 5' RACE reads, gives a single entry per CDR3 protein. This table has approximately 600,000 distinct CDR3 sequences, around three fifths appearing once. The CDR3 runs to 13 residues. Germline-derived CDR1 and CDR2 are SGHKS and YYEKEE (reference sequence). The V gene lost 4 bases and the J gene lost 6 bases, with 11 bases spanning the gap.

The gene calls are TRBV5-5 and TRBJ2-1; D not resolved. This sequence was found in a man in his sixties in good health. Material for sequencing was blood. Here the CDR3 reads CASSVNPPNEQFF. As DNA, the CDR3 is TGTGCCAGCAGCGTGAACCCTCCCAATGAGCAGTTCTTC.